A selection of T cell receptor beta chains follows, all from one sample in a study of OX40 agonist ivuxolimab in advanced cancers. Assay used: immunoSEQ multiplex PCR; TCRdb lists only in-frame clones, some missing. Of around 77,000 clones detected, over 75% appear once; the ten largest clones hold roughly 0.7%. The specimen comprised CD4+ or CD8+ T cells sorted from blood, sampled in a trial of the OX40 agonist ivuxolimab. Receptor source: an adult with an advanced solid tumor such as melanoma, head and neck, liver or kidney cancer. CDR3s include the opening cysteine and the closing phenylalanine or tryptophan. A D gene is named only where the DNA matches it firmly. Size values are once, few and many counts, or a class for expanded clones, and some rows have none.

>TRBV9|TRBJ2-7|-|-
CASSGTGTLGEEQYF
TGTGCCAGCAGCGGAACCGGGACCCTGGGGGAAGAGCAGTACTTC
>TRBV6-5|TRBJ1-5|-|-
CASSSPPYVSNQPQHF
TGTGCCAGCAGTTCTCCCCCATACGTGTCAAATCAGCCCCAGCATTTT
>TRBV11-2|TRBJ1-4|-|few
CASSLGHNNEKLFF
TGTGCCAGCAGCTTGGGACATAATAATGAAAAACTGTTTTTT
>TRBV5-1|TRBJ2-2|TRBD2|-
CASSGLAGGPGTGELFF
TGCGCCAGCAGCGGACTAGCGGGGGGGCCGGGCACCGGGGAGCTGTTTTTT
>TRBV11-2|TRBJ2-1|TRBD2|few
CASSLAGGYNEQFF
TGTGCCAGCAGCTTAGCGGGGGGCTACAATGAGCAGTTCTTC
>TRBV7-9|TRBJ1-5|-|-
CASSYPLDDLQHF
TGTGCCAGCAGCTACCCGTTAGACGACCTCCAGCATTTT
>TRBV18|TRBJ1-4|-|-
CASSPQRGDNEKLFF
TGTGCCAGCTCACCGCAACGAGGGGATAATGAAAAACTGTTTTTT
>TRBV4-1|TRBJ2-1|TRBD1|-
CASSQPTGGPRNEQFF
TGCGCCAGCAGCCAACCTACAGGGGGCCCACGTAATGAGCAGTTCTTC
>TRBV5-1|TRBJ2-6|TRBD1|-
CASSLEGQGALLAGANVLTF
TGCGCCAGCAGCTTGGAAGGACAGGGTGCCCTCCTTGCTGGGGCCAACGTCCTGACTTTC
>TRBV27|TRBJ1-1|TRBD1|-
CASSSRQGRGEIF
TGTGCCAGCAGTAGTCGACAGGGCCGGGGGGAGATCTTT
>TRBV5-1|TRBJ1-4|-|few
CASSLEHKNEKLFF
TGCGCCAGCAGCTTGGAACACAAAAATGAAAAACTGTTTTTT
>TRBV14|TRBJ2-5|TRBD2|-
CASSSLAGLETQYF
TGTGCCAGCAGCTCACTAGCGGGGTTGGAGACCCAGTACTTC
>TRBV2|TRBJ1-5|TRBD1|once
CATTRDSFSNQPQHF
TGTGCCACCACCCGGGACAGCTTTAGCAATCAGCCCCAGCATTTT
>TRBV12-5|TRBJ2-3|TRBD2|-
CASGLRSGGTDTQYF
TGTGCTAGTGGTTTGCGTAGCGGGGGCACAGATACGCAATATTTT
>TRBV18|TRBJ2-7|-|-
CASSPGQASYEQYF
TGTGCCAGCTCACCCGGGCAGGCTTCCTACGAGCAGTACTTC
>TRBV4-2|TRBJ2-7|TRBD2|-
CASSQAGTSGGIYEQYF
TGTGCCAGCAGCCAGGCCGGGACTAGCGGGGGTATCTACGAGCAGTACTTC
>TRBV5-1|TRBJ2-2|TRBD1|-
CASHRGQGAGDGELFF
TGCGCCAGTCACCGTGGACAGGGGGCGGGAGACGGGGAGCTGTTTTTT
>TRBV5-5|TRBJ2-5|TRBD1|-
CASSVKGALQETQYF
TGTGCCAGCAGCGTCAAGGGGGCTTTGCAAGAGACCCAGTACTTC
>TRBV18|TRBJ1-3|TRBD1|-
CASSTTGTGGENTIYF
TGTGCCAGCTCTACCACCGGGACAGGGGGCGAAAACACCATATATTTT
>TRBV6-5|TRBJ1-6|-|few
CASSYSISGDSPLHF
TGTGCCAGCAGTTACTCGATATCAGGGGATTCACCCCTCCACTTT
>TRBV10-3|TRBJ1-4|TRBD1|-
CAIGGQSTEKLFF
TGTGCGATCGGGGGACAGAGTACTGAAAAACTGTTTTTT
>TRBV6-1|TRBJ2-7|TRBD1|-
CASSTQGAARYEQYF
TGTGCCAGCAGCACACAGGGGGCGGCGAGATACGAGCAGTACTTC
>TRBV5-1|TRBJ1-1|-|-
CASSSTSGAVNTEAFF
TGCGCCAGCAGCTCAACCTCCGGGGCTGTCAACACTGAAGCTTTCTTT
>TRBV6-1|TRBJ1-4|TRBD1|-
CASSLTGVTNEKLFF
TGTGCCAGCAGTTTGACAGGGGTAACTAATGAAAAACTGTTTTTT
>TRBV7-2|TRBJ1-4|-|-
CASSLSQERKLFF
TGTGCCAGCAGCTTATCGCAGGAAAGAAAACTGTTTTTT
>TRBV7-2|TRBJ1-4|-|-
CASSPGPAGNEKLFF
TGTGCCAGCAGCCCGGGGCCCGCGGGAAATGAAAAACTGTTTTTT
>TRBV18|TRBJ1-2|TRBD1|-
CASSPHPGTPTGEDYGYTF
TGTGCCAGCTCACCCCATCCCGGGACGCCGACAGGGGAGGACTATGGCTACACCTTC
>TRBV9|TRBJ2-3|TRBD2|-
CASSVTSGGPDTQYF
TGTGCCAGCAGCGTGACTAGCGGGGGGCCAGATACGCAGTATTTT
>TRBV30|TRBJ2-2|-|few
CAWKGTGELFF
TGTGCCTGGAAAGGTACCGGGGAGCTGTTTTTT
>TRBV6-5|TRBJ2-2|-|-
CASRNPPGELFF
TGTGCCAGCAGAAATCCGCCCGGGGAGCTGTTTTTT
>TRBV5-5|TRBJ2-5|-|-
CATRLRGNHQETQYF
TGTGCCACCCGGCTTAGGGGGAACCACCAAGAGACCCAGTACTTC
>TRBV7-2|TRBJ2-3|TRBD2|few
CASSLTLAGGTDTQYF
TGTGCCAGCAGTCTCACCCTAGCGGGGGGCACAGATACGCAGTATTTT
>TRBV29-1|TRBJ1-2|-|few
CSVEAVMANYGYTF
TGCAGCGTTGAAGCGGTCATGGCTAACTATGGCTACACCTTC
>TRBV15|TRBJ2-2|TRBD2|-
CATSRPGGAAGELFF
TGTGCCACCAGCAGGCCCGGGGGGGCCGCCGGGGAGCTGTTTTTT
>TRBV30|TRBJ1-2|-|-
CAWSVGQGGGYTF
TGTGCCTGGAGTGTAGGCCAGGGTGGCGGCTACACCTTC
>TRBV2|TRBJ2-5|-|few
CASSEGGETQYF
TGTGCCAGCAGTGAAGGGGGGGAGACCCAGTACTTC
>TRBV18|TRBJ1-4|-|-
CASSFSGQGRNEKLFF
TGTGCCAGCTCATTCTCAGGGCAGGGGAGGAATGAAAAACTGTTTTTT
>TRBV18|TRBJ2-5|TRBD1|-
CASSPNSGQGDGGTQYF
TGTGCCAGCTCTCCTAATTCAGGACAGGGAGATGGTGGGACCCAGTACTTC
>TRBV4-2|TRBJ2-1|-|-
CASSQVTGSYNEQFF
TGTGCCAGCAGCCAAGTCACAGGTAGTTACAATGAGCAGTTCTTC
>TRBV7-9|TRBJ2-3|-|-
CASSPSTDTQYF
TGTGCCAGCAGCCCCTCCACAGATACGCAGTATTTT
>TRBV4-2|TRBJ2-7|TRBD1|-
CASSLKRTGGSSYEQYF
TGTGCCAGCAGCCTCAAGAGGACAGGGGGGAGCTCCTACGAGCAGTACTTC
>TRBV5-8|TRBJ1-1|-|-
CASSRYTEAFF
TGTGCCAGCAGCCGTTACACTGAAGCTTTCTTT
>TRBV5-6|TRBJ1-4|-|-
CASSDFTASSNEKLFF
TGTGCCAGCAGCGACTTCACGGCGTCCTCAAATGAAAAACTGTTTTTT
>TRBV29-1|TRBJ2-5|TRBD2|few
CSAQGSGGPQETQYF
TGCAGCGCTCAAGGTAGCGGGGGACCCCAAGAGACCCAGTACTTC
>TRBV5-1|TRBJ1-3|-|-
CASSPQGSGNTIYF
TGCGCCAGCAGCCCACAGGGTTCTGGAAACACCATATATTTT
>TRBV7-8|TRBJ2-1|-|-
CASSPRGGSNNEQFF
TGTGCCAGCAGCCCACGGGGAGGATCGAACAATGAGCAGTTCTTC
>TRBV7-2|TRBJ2-3|-|-
CASSLFGTDTQYF
TGTGCCAGCAGCTTATTCGGCACAGATACGCAGTATTTT
>TRBV19|TRBJ1-1|-|-
CASTLGHSRDNTEAFF
TGTGCCAGTACCCTGGGACATTCAAGAGACAACACTGAAGCTTTCTTT
>TRBV2|TRBJ2-3|-|-
CASRVGATDTQYF
TGTGCCAGCAGGGTAGGGGCCACAGATACGCAGTATTTT
>TRBV4-2|TRBJ2-3|-|-
CASSQVVTSGDTQYF
TGTGCCAGCAGCCAAGTTGTTACAAGCGGGGATACGCAGTATTTT
>TRBV4-2|TRBJ2-7|-|-
CASSQEGHSEQYF
TGTGCCAGCAGCCAAGAGGGGCACTCCGAGCAGTACTTC
>TRBV7-9|TRBJ2-1|-|-
CASSRTDREVDEQFF
TGTGCCAGCAGCCGAACAGACAGGGAGGTCGATGAGCAGTTCTTC
>TRBV9|TRBJ2-1|TRBD1|-
CASSRVTGTGSNEQFF
TGTGCCAGCAGCCGGGTGACGGGGACAGGGTCCAATGAGCAGTTCTTC
>TRBV7-2|TRBJ1-2|TRBD1|few
CASSSGQASGYGYTF
TGTGCCAGCAGCTCTGGACAGGCGTCGGGGTATGGCTACACCTTC
>TRBV27|TRBJ2-7|TRBD1|once
CASSLFQTGPRYEQYF
TGTGCCAGCAGTTTATTCCAGACAGGGCCCCGCTACGAGCAGTACTTC
>TRBV2|TRBJ2-1|-|few
CASSEGQEFYNEQFF
TGTGCCAGCAGTGAAGGTCAGGAATTCTACAATGAGCAGTTCTTC
>TRBV5-1|TRBJ1-2|-|-
CASTSRGRYGYTF
TGCGCCAGCACGTCACGGGGACGTTATGGCTACACCTTC
>TRBV7-9|TRBJ1-4|-|-
CASSSTGGGLNEKLFF
TGTGCCAGCAGCTCCACCGGGGGGGGCCTTAATGAAAAACTGTTTTTT
>TRBV11-1|TRBJ2-7|-|-
CASSPSRYEQYF
TGTGCCAGCAGCCCGTCCCGCTACGAGCAGTACTTC